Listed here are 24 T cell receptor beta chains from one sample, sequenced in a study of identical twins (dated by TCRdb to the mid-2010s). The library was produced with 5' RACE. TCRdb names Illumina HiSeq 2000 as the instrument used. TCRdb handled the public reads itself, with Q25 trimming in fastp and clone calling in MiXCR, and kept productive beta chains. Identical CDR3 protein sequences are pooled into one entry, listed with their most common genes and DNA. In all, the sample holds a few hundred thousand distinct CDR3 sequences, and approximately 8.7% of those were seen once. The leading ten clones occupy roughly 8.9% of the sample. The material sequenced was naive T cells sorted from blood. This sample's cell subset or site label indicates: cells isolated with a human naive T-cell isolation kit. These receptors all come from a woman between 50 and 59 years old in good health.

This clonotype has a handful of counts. CDR3 region: CASTLEVASNTGELFF. The CDR3 DNA sequence: TGTGCCAGCACCCTAGAGGTGGCTAGCAACACCGGGGAGCTGTTTTTT. The chain carries TRBV11-3 and TRBJ2-2; TRBD2 is a possible D gene (5 bases). V shed 7 bases and J shed 2 bases, with 17 bases lying between them. The germline CDR1 and CDR2 sequences are SGHNT and YENEEA. This CDR3 contains 16 residues.

The CDR3 reads CASSPSTGIGRGEQYF. Here the CDR3 DNA reads TGTGCCAGCAGCCCGTCGACAGGGATAGGTAGAGGAGAGCAGTACTTC. The gene calls are TRBV7-6 and TRBJ2-7; 7 positions agree with TRBD1. The V and J ends lost 5 bases and 7 bases, in that order; junction bases with no gene match: 17. CDR1 is SGHVS, CDR2 FNYEAQ, per germline. CDR3 length: 16 amino acids.

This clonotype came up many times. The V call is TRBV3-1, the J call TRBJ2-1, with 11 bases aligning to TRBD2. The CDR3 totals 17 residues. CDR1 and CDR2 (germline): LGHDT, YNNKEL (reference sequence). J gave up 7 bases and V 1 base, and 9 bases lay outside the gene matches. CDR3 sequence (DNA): TGTGCCAGCAGCCAAGTTAGCGGGAGGGCCCTCGGGAATGAGCAGTTCTTC. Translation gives CASSQVSGRALGNEQFF.

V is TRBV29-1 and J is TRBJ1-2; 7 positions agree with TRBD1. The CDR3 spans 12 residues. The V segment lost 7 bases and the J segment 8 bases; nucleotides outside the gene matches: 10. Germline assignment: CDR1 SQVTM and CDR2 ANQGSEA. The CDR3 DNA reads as TGCAGCGGCCGCACAGGGGTTGGGGGCTACACCTTC. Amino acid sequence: CSGRTGVGGYTF.

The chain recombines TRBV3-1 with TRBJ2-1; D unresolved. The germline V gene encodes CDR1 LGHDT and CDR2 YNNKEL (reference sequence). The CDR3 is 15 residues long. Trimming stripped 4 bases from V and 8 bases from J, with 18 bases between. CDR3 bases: TGTGCCAGCAGCCCCGTTACCGCTAGAGCCTATGAGCAGTTCTTC. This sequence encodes CASSPVTARAYEQFF.

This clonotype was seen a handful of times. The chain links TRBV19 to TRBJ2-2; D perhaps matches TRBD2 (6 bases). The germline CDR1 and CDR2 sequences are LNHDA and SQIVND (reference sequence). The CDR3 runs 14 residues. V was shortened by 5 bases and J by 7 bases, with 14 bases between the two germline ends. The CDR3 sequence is CASSFGGIVGELFF. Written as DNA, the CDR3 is TGTGCCAGTAGTTTCGGGGGAATCGTCGGGGAGCTGTTTTTT.

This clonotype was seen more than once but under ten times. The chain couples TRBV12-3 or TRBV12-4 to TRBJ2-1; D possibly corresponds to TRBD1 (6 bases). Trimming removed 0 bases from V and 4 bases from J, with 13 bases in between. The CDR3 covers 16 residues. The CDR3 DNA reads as TGTGCCAGCAGTTTAGCGCAAGGGACAACATACAATGAGCAGTTCTTC. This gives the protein CASSLAQGTTYNEQFF.

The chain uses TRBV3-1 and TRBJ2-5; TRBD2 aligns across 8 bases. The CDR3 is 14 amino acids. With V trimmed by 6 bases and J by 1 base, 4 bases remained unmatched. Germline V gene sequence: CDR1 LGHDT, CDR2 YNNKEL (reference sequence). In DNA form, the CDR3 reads TGTGCCAGCAGGTCTAGCGGGTTCCAAGAGACCCAGTACTTC. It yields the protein CASRSSGFQETQYF.

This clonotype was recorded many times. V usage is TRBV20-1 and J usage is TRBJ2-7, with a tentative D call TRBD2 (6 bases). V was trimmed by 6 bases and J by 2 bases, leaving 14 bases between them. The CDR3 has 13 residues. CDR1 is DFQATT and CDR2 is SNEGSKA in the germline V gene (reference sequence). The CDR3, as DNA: TGCAGTGCCCGTGGAGGGGCGGCCTACGAGCAGTACTTC. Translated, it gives CSARGGAAYEQYF.

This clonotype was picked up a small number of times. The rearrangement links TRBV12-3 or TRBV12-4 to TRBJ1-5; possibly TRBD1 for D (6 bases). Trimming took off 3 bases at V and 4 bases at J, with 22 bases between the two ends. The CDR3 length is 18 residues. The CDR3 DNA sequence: TGTGCCAGCAGTTTCTCGGCAGGGGCAACGATTTCTAATCAGCCCCAGCATTTT. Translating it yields CASSFSAGATISNQPQHF.

This CDR3 is CASSLVVGGQGEQFF. The CDR3 DNA reads as TGTGCCAGCAGCTTAGTCGTAGGGGGCCAGGGTGAGCAGTTCTTC. This chain joins TRBV7-9 and TRBJ2-1; TRBD1 agrees at 7 bases. The CDR3 loop spans 15 amino acids. In germline, CDR1 is SEHNR, CDR2 FQNEAQ (reference sequence). The junction had 9 bases not matched to a gene; V was cut back by 1 base and J by 9 bases.

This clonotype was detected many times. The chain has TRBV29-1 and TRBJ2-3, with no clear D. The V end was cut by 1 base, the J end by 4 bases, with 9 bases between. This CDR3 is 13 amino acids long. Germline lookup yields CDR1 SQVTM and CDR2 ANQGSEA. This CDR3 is CSVEGRISDTQYF. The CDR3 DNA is TGCAGCGTTGAAGGACGAATATCAGATACGCAGTATTTT.

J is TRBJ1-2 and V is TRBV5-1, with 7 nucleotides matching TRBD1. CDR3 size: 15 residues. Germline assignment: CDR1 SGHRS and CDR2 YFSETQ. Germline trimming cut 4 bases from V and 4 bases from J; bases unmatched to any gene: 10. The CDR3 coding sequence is TGCGCCAGCAGCCATCGGACAGGCGTCCTCTATGGCTACACCTTC. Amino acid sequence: CASSHRTGVLYGYTF.

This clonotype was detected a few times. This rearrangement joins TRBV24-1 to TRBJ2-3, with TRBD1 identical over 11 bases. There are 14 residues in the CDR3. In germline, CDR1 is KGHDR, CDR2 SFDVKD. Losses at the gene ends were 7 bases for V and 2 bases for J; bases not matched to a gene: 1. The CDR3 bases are TGTGCCACCAGGGGACAGGGGGACACAGATACGCAGTATTTT. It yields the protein CATRGQGDTDTQYF.

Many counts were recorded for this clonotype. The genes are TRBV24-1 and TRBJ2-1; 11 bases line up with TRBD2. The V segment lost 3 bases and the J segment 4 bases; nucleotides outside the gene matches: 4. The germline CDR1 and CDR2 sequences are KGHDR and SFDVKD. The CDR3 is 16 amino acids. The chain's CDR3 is CATSDTGTSGYNEQFF. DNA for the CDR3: TGTGCCACCAGTGATACCGGGACTAGCGGTTACAATGAGCAGTTCTTC.

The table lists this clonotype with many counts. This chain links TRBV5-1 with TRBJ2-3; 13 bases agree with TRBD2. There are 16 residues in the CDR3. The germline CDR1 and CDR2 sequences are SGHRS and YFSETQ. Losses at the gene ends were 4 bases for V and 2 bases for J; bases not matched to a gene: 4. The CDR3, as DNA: TGCGCCAGCAGCCTAGGACTAGCGGGAGTCACAGATACGCAGTATTTT. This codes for CASSLGLAGVTDTQYF. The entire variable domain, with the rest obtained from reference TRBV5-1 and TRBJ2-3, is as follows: KAGVTQTPRYLIKTRGQQVTLSCSPISGHRSVSWYQQTPGQGLQFLFEYFSETQRNKGNFPGRFSGRQFSNSRSEMNVSTLELGDSALYLCASSLGLAGVTDTQYFGPGTRLTVL.

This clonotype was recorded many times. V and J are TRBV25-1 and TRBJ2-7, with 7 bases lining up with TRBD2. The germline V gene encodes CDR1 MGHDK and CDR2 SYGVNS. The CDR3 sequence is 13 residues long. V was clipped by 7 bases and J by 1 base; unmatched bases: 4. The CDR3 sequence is CASMGGPSYEQYF. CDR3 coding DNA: TGTGCCAGCATGGGAGGGCCATCCTACGAGCAGTACTTC.

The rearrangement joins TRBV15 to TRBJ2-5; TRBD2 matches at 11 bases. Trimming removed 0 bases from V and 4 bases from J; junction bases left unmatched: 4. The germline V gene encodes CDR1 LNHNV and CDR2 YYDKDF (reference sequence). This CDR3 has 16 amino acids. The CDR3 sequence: CATSRDPGLAVETQYF. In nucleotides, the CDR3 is TGTGCCACCAGCAGAGATCCGGGACTAGCGGTAGAGACCCAGTACTTC.

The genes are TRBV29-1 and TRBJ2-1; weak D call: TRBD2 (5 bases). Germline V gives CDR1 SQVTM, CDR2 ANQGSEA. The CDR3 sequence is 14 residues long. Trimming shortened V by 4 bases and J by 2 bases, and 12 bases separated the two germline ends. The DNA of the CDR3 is TGCAGCGTTGGTTTAGCGATCGCCTACAATGAGCAGTTCTTC. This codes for CSVGLAIAYNEQFF.

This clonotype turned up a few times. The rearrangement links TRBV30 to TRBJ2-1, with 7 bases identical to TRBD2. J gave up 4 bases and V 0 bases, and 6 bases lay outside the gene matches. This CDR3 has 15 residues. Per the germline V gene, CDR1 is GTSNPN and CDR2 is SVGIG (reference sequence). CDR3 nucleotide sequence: TGTGCCTGGAGTGTATCCGGGAGGCCATACAATGAGCAGTTCTTC. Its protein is CAWSVSGRPYNEQFF.

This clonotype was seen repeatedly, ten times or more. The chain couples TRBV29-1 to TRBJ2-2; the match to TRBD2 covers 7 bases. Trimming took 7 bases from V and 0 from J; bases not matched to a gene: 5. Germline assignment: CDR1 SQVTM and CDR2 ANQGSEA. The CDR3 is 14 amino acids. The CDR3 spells CSARAGPNTGELFF. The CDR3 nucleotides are TGCAGCGCGAGAGCGGGACCGAACACCGGGGAGCTGTTTTTT.

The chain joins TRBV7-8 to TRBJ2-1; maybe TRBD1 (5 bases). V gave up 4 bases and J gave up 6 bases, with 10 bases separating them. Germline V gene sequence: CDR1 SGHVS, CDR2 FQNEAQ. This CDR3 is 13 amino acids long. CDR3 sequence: CASSSTRVNEQFF. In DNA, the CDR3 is TGTGCCAGCAGCTCTACCAGGGTCAATGAGCAGTTCTTC.

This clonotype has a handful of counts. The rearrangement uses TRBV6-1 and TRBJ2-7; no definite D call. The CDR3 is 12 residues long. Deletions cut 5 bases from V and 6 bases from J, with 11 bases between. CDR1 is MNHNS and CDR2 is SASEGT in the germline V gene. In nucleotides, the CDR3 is TGTGCCAGCAGTTTACGATCCCGCGAGCAGTACGTC. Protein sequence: CASSLRSREQYV.

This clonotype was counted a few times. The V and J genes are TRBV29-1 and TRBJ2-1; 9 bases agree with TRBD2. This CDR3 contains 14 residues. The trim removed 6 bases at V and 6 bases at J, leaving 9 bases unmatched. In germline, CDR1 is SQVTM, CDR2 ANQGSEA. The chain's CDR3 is CSVGVSGSANEQFF. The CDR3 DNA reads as TGCAGCGTAGGCGTTAGCGGGAGCGCCAATGAGCAGTTCTTC.